The rows below give T cell receptor beta chains drawn from one sample of a study of shared clonotypes between healthy human individuals. TCRdb keeps only in-frame clones here, not all; method: immunoSEQ multiplex PCR. The sample has 450,000 to 600,000 clones, 65% to 80% seen once; the top ten hold 12%. Source material: PBMCs. Receptors were obtained from a woman in her forties in good health. Some clones in this sample may be carry-over from other donors' samples. Each CDR3 is given without its conserved first and last residue. The order of the fields is CDR3 protein, V gene, J gene.

ASSPDSNGELF	TRBV18	TRBJ2-2
ASRDSGIYEQY	TRBV6-5	TRBJ2-7
ASSLETGKNIQY	TRBV5-5	TRBJ2-4
ASSLDGYNEQF	TRBV7-2	TRBJ2-1
AWGTVSSNQPQH	TRBV30	TRBJ1-5
ASSLSETQY	TRBV7-2	TRBJ2-5
ASSYSVGTTDTQY	TRBV6-5	TRBJ2-3
ASSWKRDTEAF	TRBV27	TRBJ1-1
SARGTGELF	TRBV20-1	TRBJ2-2
ASSPEQGIGGNTIY	TRBV18	TRBJ1-3
ASSPETGHQPQH	TRBV18	TRBJ1-5
ASSLVGRNATKNIQY	TRBV5-1	TRBJ2-4
ASSSLTEAF	TRBV5-4	TRBJ1-1
ASSQPGKVYEQY	TRBV11-1	TRBJ2-7
AWSDAWGEKLF	TRBV30	TRBJ1-4
ASSLSVEYTDTQY	TRBV28	TRBJ2-3
ASSPLTGIGYT	TRBV7-2	TRBJ1-2